The present T cell receptor (beta chain) was sequenced within a study of naive and memory T cell subsets. Study results and limitations: TCR counts from RNA may reflect activation-linked expression changes. Diversity fell and Gini index rose from naive through CM, EM, EMRA.

Two oligonucleotides, mixed equimolar, formed the beta constant-region primer covering TRBC1 and TRBC2. A 12-nucleotide UMI and the SP2 primer were added to the cDNA 3' end by oligonucleotide ligation. TCRdb passed the UMI-ligation and nested PCR reads through MiXCR, listing each CDR3 protein once. The table has some 87,000 distinct CDR3 sequences, about 6.5% seen once. A remark on this clonotype: Its antigen remains unidentified.

The CDR3 runs to 15 residues. V lost 1 base, J lost 9 bases, and 9 bases stayed unmatched. Germline-derived CDR1 and CDR2 are SGHNT and YYREEE (reference sequence). After CD4 positive bead selection, the CD4-negative fraction gave CD8 T cells. This receptor was identified in a human donor in good health. This chain uses TRBV5-4 with TRBJ2-1, with TRBD1 matching over 8 bases. The sample consisted of central memory CD4+ T cells from blood. Written as DNA, the CDR3 is TGTGCCAGCAGCTTGAGTCTGGACAGGGCCAGTGAGCAGTTCTTC. Amino acid sequence: CASSLSLDRASEQFF.